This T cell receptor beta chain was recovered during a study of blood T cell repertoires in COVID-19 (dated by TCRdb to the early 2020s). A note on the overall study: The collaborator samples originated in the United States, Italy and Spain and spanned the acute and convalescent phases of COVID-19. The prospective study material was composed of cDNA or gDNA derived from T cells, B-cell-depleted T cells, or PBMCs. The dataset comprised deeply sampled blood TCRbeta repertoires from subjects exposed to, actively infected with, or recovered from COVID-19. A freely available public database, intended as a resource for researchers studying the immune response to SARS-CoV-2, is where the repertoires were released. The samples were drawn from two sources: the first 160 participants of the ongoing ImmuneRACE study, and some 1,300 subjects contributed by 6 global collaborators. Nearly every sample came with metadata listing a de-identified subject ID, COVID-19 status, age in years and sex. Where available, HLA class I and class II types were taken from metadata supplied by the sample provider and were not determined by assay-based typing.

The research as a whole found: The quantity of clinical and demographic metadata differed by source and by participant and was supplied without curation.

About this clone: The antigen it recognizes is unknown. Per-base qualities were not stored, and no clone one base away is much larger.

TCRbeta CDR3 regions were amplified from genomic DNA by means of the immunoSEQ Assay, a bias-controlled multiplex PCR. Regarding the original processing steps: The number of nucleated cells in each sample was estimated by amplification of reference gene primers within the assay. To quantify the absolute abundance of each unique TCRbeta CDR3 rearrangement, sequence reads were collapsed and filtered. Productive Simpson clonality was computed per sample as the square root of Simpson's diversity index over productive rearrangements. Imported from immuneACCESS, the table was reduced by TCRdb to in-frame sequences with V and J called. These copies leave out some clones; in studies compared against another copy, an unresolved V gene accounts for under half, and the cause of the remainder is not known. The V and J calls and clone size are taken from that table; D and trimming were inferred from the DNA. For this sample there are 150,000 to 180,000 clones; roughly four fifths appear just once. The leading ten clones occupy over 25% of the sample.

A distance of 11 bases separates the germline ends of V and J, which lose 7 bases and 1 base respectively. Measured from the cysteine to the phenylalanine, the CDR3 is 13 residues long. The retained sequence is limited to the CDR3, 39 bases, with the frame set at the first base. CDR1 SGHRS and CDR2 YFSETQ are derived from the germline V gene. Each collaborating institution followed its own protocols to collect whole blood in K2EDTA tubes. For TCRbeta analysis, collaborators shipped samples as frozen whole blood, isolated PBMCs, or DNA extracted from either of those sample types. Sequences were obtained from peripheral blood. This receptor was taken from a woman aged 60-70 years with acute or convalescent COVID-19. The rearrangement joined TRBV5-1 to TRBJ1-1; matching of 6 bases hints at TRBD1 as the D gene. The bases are TGCGCCAGCGGACAGCAGGGGAACACTGAAGCTTTCTTT. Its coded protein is CASGQQGNTEAFF.